This record concerns one T cell receptor beta chain sequence. This entry is derived from a study of blood T cell repertoires in COVID-19. The wider study: From T cells, B-cell-depleted T cells, or PBMCs came the material, which was cDNA or gDNA.

V trimming: 6 bases; J trimming: 4 bases; junction bases outside the gene matches: 9. CDR3 length: 16 residues. Per germline, CDR1 MNHEY and CDR2 SMNVEV (reference sequence). Assay used: immunoSEQ multiplex PCR; TCRdb lists only in-frame clones, some missing. In the table there are fewer than 200,000 clones, roughly nine tenths of which are singletons. Sequenced material: peripheral blood. The V and J genes are TRBV27 and TRBJ2-3; the match to TRBD2 covers 11 bases. The receptor was derived from a man aged 60-69 years with active or convalescent COVID-19. The CDR3 nucleotides are TGTGCCAGCAGGAATACTAGCGGGGGATTGGCAGATACGCAGTATTTT. Its translation is CASRNTSGGLADTQYF.